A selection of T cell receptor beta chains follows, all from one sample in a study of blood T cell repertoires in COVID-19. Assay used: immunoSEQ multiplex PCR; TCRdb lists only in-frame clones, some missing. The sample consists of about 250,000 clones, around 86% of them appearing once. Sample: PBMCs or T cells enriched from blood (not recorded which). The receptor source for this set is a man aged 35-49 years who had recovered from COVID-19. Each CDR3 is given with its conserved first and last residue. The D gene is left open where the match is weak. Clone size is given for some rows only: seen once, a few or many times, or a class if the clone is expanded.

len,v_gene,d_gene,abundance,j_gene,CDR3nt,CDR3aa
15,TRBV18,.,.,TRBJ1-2,TGTGCCAGCTCACCACCAGGGGCCGCGAACTATGGCTACACCTTC,CASSPPGAANYGYTF
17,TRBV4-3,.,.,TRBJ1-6,TGCGCCAGCAGCCAAGATCTTCAGGGAGCGGACAGCTCACCCCTCCACTTT,CASSQDLQGADSSPLHF
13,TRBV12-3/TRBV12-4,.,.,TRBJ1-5,TGTGCCAGCAGTTCACAGCGCAATCAGCCCCAGCATTTT,CASSSQRNQPQHF
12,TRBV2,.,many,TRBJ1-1,TGTGCCACGGTGGTAGGGGGCACTGAAGCTTTCTTT,CATVVGGTEAFF
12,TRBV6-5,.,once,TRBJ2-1,TGTGCCAGCAGTAGGAGACGGGATGAGCAGTTCTTC,CASSRRRDEQFF
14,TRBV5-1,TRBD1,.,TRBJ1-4,TGCGCCAGCAGTCAGGGACAGGGGGCTGAAAAACTGTTTTTT,CASSQGQGAEKLFF
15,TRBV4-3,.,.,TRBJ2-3,TGCGCCAGCAGCGTCAGCGGGCGTCGGACAGATACGCAGTATTTT,CASSVSGRRTDTQYF
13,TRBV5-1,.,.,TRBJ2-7,TGCGCCAGCAGCTTTGTTAGCTCCTACGAGCAGTACTTC,CASSFVSSYEQYF
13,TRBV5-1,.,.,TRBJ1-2,TGCGCCAGCAGCTTGGAACAGGCCCGAAGCTACACCTTC,CASSLEQARSYTF
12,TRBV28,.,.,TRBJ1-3,TGTGCCAGCACAGGGCCTGGAAACACCATATATTTT,CASTGPGNTIYF
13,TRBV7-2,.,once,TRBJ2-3,TGTGCCAGCAGCTTCTTCAGGACAGATACGCAGTATTTT,CASSFFRTDTQYF
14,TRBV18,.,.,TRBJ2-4,TGTGCCAGCTCACCAAGTCAGGGCAAAAACATTCAGTACTTC,CASSPSQGKNIQYF
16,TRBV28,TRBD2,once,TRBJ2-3,TGTGCCAGCAGTTCCGGGACTAGCGCGAGCACAGATACGCAGTATTTT,CASSSGTSASTDTQYF
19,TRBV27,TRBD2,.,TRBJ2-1,TGTGCCAGCAGTTTGGTCCGCGGGACTAGCGGGAGCTCCTACAATGAGCAGTTCTTC,CASSLVRGTSGSSYNEQFF
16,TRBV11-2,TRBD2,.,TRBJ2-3,TGTGCCAGCAGCTTTGGTGTAGCGGGAGGCACAGATACGCAGTATTTT,CASSFGVAGGTDTQYF
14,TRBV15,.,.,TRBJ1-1,TGTGCCACCAGCGATCAGGGGAGAGACACTGAAGCTTTCTTT,CATSDQGRDTEAFF
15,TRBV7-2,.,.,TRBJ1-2,TGTGCCAGCAGCTTAGAGGGGCGCCCCCTCTATGGCTACACCTTC,CASSLEGRPLYGYTF
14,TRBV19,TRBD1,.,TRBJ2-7,TGTGCCAGTAGTATAGGGGACAGACCCTACGAGCAGTACTTC,CASSIGDRPYEQYF
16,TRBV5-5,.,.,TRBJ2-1,TGTGCCAGCAGCTCAGGACTGGGCTCGTGGTACAATGAGCAGTTCTTC,CASSSGLGSWYNEQFF
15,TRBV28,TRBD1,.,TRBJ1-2,TGTGCCAGCAGTTTAAGTCAGGGGGTTGAGGGTGGCTACACCTTC,CASSLSQGVEGGYTF
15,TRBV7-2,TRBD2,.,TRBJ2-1,TGTGCCAGCAGCTGGCGAGGGACTAGCGGGGGGGAGCAGTTCTTC,CASSWRGTSGGEQFF
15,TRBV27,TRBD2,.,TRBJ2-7,TGTGCCAGCAGTTTCACCTCTAGCGGGGCCTACGAGCAGTACTTC,CASSFTSSGAYEQYF
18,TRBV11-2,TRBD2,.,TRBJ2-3,TGTGCCAGCAGCTCGGGCCCGGCTAGCGGAGAGGGCACAGATACGCAGTATTTT,CASSSGPASGEGTDTQYF
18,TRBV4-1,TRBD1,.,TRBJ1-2,TGCGCCAGCAGCCAAGATTCTGTCGGTTGGGACAGGGGCTATGGCTACACCTTC,CASSQDSVGWDRGYGYTF
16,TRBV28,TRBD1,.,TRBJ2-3,TGTGCCAGCAGGGTCCGGGACAGGGTAAACACAGATACGCAGTATTTT,CASRVRDRVNTDTQYF
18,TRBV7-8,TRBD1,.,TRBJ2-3,TGTGCCAGCAGCGCGGTCAGGTCCGGGACAGGGGGCACAGATACGCAGTATTTT,CASSAVRSGTGGTDTQYF